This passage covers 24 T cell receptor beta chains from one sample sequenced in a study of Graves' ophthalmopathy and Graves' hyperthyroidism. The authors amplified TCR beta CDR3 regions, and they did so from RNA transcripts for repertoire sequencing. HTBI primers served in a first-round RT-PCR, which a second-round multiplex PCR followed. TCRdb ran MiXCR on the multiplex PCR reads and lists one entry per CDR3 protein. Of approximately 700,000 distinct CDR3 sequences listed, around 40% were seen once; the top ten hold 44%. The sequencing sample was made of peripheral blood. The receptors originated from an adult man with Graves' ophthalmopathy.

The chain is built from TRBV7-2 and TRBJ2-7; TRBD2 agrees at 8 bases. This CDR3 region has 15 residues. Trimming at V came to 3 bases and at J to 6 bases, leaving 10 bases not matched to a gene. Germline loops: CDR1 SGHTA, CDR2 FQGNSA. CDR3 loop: CASSLGSPRGGEQYF. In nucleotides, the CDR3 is TGTGCCAGCAGCTTGGGGTCTCCTCGGGGGGGCGAGCAGTACTTC.

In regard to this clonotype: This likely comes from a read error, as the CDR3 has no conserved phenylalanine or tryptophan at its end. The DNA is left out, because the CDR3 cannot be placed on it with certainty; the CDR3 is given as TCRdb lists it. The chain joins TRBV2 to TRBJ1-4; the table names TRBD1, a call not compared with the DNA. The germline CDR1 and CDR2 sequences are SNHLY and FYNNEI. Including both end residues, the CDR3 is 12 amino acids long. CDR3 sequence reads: CASSEYKRGEGT.

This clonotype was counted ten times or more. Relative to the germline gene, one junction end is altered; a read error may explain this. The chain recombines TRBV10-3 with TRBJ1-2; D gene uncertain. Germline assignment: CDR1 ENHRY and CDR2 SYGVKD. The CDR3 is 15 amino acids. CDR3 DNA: TGTGCCAGCAGTTACGTGGCACACTCCCACTATGGCTACACCTTC. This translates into CASSYVAHSHYGYTF.

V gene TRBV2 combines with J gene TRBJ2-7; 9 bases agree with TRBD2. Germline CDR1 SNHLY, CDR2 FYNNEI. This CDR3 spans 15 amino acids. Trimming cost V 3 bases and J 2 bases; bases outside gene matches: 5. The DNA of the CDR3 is TGTGCCAGCAGTGATATTAGCGGGAGAGCCTACGAGCAGTACTTC. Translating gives CASSDISGRAYEQYF.

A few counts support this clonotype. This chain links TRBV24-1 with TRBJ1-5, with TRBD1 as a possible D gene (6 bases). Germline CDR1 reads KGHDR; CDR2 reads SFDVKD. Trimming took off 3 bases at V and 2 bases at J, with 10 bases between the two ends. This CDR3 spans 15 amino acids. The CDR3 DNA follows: TGTGCCACCAGTGATCCAGGGGTTCGCAATCAGCCCCAGCATTTT. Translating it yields CATSDPGVRNQPQHF.

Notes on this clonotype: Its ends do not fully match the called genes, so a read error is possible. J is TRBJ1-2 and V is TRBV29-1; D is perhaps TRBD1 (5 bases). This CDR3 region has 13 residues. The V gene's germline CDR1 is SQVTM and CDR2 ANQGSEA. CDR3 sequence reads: CSVESARDYGYIF. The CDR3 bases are TGCAGCGTTGAATCGGCGAGGGACTATGGCTACATCTTC.

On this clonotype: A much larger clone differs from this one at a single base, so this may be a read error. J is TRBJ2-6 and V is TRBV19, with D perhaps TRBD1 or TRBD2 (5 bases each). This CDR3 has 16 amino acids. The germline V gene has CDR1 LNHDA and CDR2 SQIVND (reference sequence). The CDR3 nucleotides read TGTGCCAGTAGTCCTAGGCAGGGACCCGGGGCCAACGTCCCGACTTTC. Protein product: CASSPRQGPGANVPTF.

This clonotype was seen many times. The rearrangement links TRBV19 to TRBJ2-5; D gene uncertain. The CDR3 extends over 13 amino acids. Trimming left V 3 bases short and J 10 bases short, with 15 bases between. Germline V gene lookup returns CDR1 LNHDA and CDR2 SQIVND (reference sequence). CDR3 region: CASSIGSRTDQYF. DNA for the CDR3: TGTGCCAGTAGTATTGGGTCCCGCACCGACCAGTACTTC.

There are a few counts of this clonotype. CDR3 sequence: CASSFPSGTGYYEQYF. In DNA, the CDR3 is TGTGCCAGCAGCTTCCCGTCCGGGACAGGGTACTACGAGCAGTACTTC. The rearrangement uses TRBV11-2 and TRBJ2-7; TRBD1 agrees at 9 bases. CDR3 length equals 16 residues. After removal of 3 bases from V and 3 bases from J, the junction contained 9 bases not matched to a gene. Germline assignment: CDR1 SGHAT and CDR2 FQNNGV.

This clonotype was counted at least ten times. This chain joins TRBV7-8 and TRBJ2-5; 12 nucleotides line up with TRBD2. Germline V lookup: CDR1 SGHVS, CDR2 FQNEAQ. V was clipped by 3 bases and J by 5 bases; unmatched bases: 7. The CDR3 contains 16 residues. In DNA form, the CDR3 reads TGTGCCAGCAGCTTGACTAGCGGGGGAGCGGCGGAGACCCAGTACTTC. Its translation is CASSLTSGGAAETQYF. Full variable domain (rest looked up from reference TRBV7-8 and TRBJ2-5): GAGVSQSPRYKVAKRGQDVALRCDPISGHVSLFWYQQALGQGPEFLTYFQNEAQLDKSGLPSDRFFAERPEGSVSTLKIQRTQQEDSAVYLCASSLTSGGAAETQYFGPGTRLLVL.

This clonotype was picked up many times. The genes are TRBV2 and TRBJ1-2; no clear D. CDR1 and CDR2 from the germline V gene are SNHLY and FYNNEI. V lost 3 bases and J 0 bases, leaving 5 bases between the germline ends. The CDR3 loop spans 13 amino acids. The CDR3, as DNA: TGTGCCAGCAGTGACAACCCTAACTATGGCTACACCTTC. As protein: CASSDNPNYGYTF.

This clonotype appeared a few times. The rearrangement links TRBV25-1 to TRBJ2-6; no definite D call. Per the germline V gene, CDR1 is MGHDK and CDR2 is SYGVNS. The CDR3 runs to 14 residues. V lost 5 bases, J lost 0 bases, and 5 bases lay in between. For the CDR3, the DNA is TGTGCCAGCAGTACTTACTCTGGGGCCAACGTCCTGACTTTC. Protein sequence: CASSTYSGANVLTF.

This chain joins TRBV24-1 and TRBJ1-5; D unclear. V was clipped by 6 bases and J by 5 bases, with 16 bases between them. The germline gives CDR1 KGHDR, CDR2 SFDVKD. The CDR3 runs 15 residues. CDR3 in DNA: TGTGCCACCAGTAGTCGTCTGGGTTATGATCAGCCCCAGCATTTT. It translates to CATSSRLGYDQPQHF.

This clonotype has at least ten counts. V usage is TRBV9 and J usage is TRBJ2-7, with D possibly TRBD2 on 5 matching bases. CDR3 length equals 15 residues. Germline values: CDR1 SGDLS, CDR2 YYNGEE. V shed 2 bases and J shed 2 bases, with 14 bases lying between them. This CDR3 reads CASSVSAGLTYEQYF. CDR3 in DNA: TGTGCCAGCAGCGTGTCAGCCGGACTGACCTACGAGCAGTACTTC.

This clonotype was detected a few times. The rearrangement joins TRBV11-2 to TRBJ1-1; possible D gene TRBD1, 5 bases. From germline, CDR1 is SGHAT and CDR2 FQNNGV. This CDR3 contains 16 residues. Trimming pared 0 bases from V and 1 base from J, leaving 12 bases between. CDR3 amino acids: CASSLDRVGRNTEAFF. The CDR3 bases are TGTGCCAGCAGCTTAGATCGAGTGGGACGGAACACTGAAGCTTTCTTT.

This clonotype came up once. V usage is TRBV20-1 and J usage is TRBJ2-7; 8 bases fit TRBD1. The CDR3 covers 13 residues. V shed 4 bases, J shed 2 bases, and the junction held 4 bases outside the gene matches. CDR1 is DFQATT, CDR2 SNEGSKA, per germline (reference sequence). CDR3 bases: TGCAGTGCTACCCGGACAGGGACCTACGAGCAGTACTTC. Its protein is CSATRTGTYEQYF.

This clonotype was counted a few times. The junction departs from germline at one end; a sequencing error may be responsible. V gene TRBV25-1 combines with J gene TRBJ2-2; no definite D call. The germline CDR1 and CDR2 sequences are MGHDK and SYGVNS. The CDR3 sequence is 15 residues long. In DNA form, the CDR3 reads TGCGCCAGCAGCTTGGGAAGGCAGAACACCGGGGAGCTGTTTTTT. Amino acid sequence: CASSLGRQNTGELFF.

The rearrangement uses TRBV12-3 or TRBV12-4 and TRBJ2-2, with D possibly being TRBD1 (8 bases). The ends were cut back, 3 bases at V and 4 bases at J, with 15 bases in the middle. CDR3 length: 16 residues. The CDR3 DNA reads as TGTGCCAGCAGTTTCAGCGGGACAGGAACCACCGGGGAGCTGTTTTTT. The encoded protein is CASSFSGTGTTGELFF.

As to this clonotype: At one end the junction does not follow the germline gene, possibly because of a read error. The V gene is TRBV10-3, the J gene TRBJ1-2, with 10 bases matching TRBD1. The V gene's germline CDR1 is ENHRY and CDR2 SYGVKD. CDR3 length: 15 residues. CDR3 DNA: TGTGCCAGCAGTGAAACAGGGACAGGGGACTATGGCTACACCTTC. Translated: CASSETGTGDYGYTF.

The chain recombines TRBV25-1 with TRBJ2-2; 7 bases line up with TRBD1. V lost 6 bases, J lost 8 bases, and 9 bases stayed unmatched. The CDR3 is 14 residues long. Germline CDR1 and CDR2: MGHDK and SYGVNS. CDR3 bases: TGTGCCAGCAGCTTAGACCCGGACAGGGGGGAGCTGTTTTTT. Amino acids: CASSLDPDRGELFF.

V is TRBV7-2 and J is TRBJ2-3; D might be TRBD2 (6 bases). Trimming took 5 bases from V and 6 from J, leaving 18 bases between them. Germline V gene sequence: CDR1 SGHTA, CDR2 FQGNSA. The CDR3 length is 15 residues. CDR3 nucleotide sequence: TGTGCCAGCAGCCCACTCGGGACTCGCTCGGATACGCAGTATTTT. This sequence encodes CASSPLGTRSDTQYF.

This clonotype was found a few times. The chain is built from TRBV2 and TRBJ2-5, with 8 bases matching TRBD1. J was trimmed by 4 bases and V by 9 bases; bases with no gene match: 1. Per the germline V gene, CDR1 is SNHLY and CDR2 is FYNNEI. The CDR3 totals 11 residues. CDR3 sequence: CARGQGETQYF. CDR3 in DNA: TGTGCCAGAGGACAGGGAGAGACCCAGTACTTC.

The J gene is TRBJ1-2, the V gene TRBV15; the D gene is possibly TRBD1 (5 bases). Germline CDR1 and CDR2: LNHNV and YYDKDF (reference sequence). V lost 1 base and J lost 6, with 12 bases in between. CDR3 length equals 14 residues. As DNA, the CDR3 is TGTGCCACCAGCAGAGGGAACAGGATCAATGGCTACACCTTC. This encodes CATSRGNRINGYTF.

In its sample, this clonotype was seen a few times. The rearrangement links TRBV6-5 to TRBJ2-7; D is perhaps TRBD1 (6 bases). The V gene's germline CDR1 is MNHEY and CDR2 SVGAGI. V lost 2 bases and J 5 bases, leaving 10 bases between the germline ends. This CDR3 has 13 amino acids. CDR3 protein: CASSYGGLDEQYF. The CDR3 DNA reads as TGTGCCAGCAGTTACGGGGGCCTCGACGAGCAGTACTTC.